The 29 T cell receptor beta chains presented below share a single source sample, sequenced in a study of ipilimumab plus nivolumab after autologous stem cell transplantation. Clones were sequenced by immunoSEQ multiplex PCR, and TCRdb holds only the in-frame ones, with some missing. The table shows around 45,000 clones, with roughly 88% occurring only once. This material consisted of PBMCs, taken in a trial of ipilimumab plus nivolumab as post-transplant consolidation. These receptor sequences come from a male donor with multiple myeloma.

The chain links TRBV5-6 to TRBJ2-5, with 7 bases that match TRBD1. Near its end, the DNA agrees better with TRBJ2-7, so the J call may be wrong. Germline V gives CDR1 SGHDT, CDR2 YYEEEE. This CDR3 has 15 amino acids. DNA of the CDR3: TGTGCCAGCATCCCCACCCCCGGGACAGCTTACGAGCAGTACTTC. Protein: CASIPTPGTAYEQYF.

The rearrangement joins TRBV5-5 to TRBJ2-1; D is unresolved. The CDR3 is 13 amino acids. V was pared by 2 bases and J by 9 bases, with 12 bases between. Germline lookup yields CDR1 SGHKS and CDR2 YYEKEE (reference sequence). Here the CDR3 DNA reads TGTGCCAGCAGCTTCCTGACCCTAGGTGAGCAGTTCTTC. As protein: CASSFLTLGEQFF.

V is TRBV30 and J is TRBJ2-3, with TRBD2 as a possible D gene (6 bases). CDR1 is GTSNPN and CDR2 is SVGIG in the germline V gene (reference sequence). This CDR3 contains 22 residues. Between the trimmed V and J ends, which lost 0 bases and 0 bases, there was a span of 31 bases. CDR3 bases: TGTGCCTGGAGTGTAGAGTTTATTCTACGAGAAGGAGCGGGTATCAGCACAGATACGCAGTATTTT. The encoded protein is CAWSVEFILREGAGISTDTQYF.

This chain connects TRBV12-5 to TRBJ1-2, with TRBD1 matching 7 bases. The CDR3 extends over 14 amino acids. Losses at the gene ends were 6 bases for V and 6 bases for J; bases not matched to a gene: 10. Germline V gene sequence: CDR1 LGHNT, CDR2 FRNRAP. The chain's CDR3 is CASGPGTGANGYTF. The DNA of the CDR3 is TGTGCTAGTGGCCCCGGCACAGGGGCAAATGGCTACACCTTC.

This rearrangement joins TRBV6-6 to TRBJ2-5; either TRBD1 or TRBD2 may supply D (5 bases each). CDR1 MNHNY and CDR2 SVGAGI come from the germline V gene (reference sequence). V lost 0 bases, J lost 5 bases, and 10 bases lay in between. The CDR3 length is 14 residues. The CDR3 DNA reads as TGTGCCAGCAGTTACTCGGGGGTGTGGGAGACCCAGTACTTC. It translates to CASSYSGVWETQYF.

This chain joins TRBV4-1 and TRBJ2-1; D remains ambiguous. V lost 6 bases to trimming and J lost 3 bases, with 18 bases between them. Germline CDR1 reads MGHRA; CDR2 reads YSYEKL. The CDR3 loop spans 16 amino acids. CDR3 in DNA: TGCGCCAGCAGTCTTCTTGTGGGAATATACTACAATGAGCAGTTCTTC. Translating it yields CASSLLVGIYYNEQFF.

The chain employs TRBV5-5 and TRBJ2-7; D not resolved. Trimming removed 0 bases from V and 2 bases from J, with 12 bases in between. CDR3 size: 15 residues. The V gene's germline CDR1 is SGHKS and CDR2 YYEKEE (reference sequence). The CDR3 loop is CASSLAGTNAYEQYF. As DNA, the CDR3 is TGTGCCAGCAGCTTGGCTGGAACCAATGCCTACGAGCAGTACTTC.

V gene TRBV4-1 combines with J gene TRBJ2-1; 9 bases match TRBD1. CDR3 length equals 16 residues. Trimming removed 5 bases from V and 5 bases from J; junction bases left unmatched: 10. Germline CDR1 MGHRA, CDR2 YSYEKL. CDR3 residues: CASSSPSGTGHNEQFF. CDR3 DNA sequence: TGCGCCAGCAGCTCTCCTTCCGGGACAGGGCACAATGAGCAGTTCTTC.

J is TRBJ1-3 and V is TRBV5-1, with 7 bases lining up with TRBD1. Losses at the gene ends were 4 bases for V and 4 bases for J; bases not matched to a gene: 20. This CDR3 has 19 residues. Germline CDR1 reads SGHRS; CDR2 reads YFSETQ. CDR3 nucleotide sequence: TGCGCCAGCAGCCCCAGCGCGACAGGGACAAGATGGGTCGGAAACACCATATATTTT. It codes for CASSPSATGTRWVGNTIYF.

V is TRBV4-3 and J is TRBJ2-2; TRBD1 aligns across 8 bases. The V gene end was trimmed by 0 bases and the J gene end by 4 bases; junction bases not matched to a gene: 10. Germline CDR1 is LGHNA and CDR2 is YSLEER. The CDR3 covers 18 residues. The CDR3 reads CASSQDLLGTGGTGELFF. CDR3 coding DNA: TGCGCCAGCAGCCAAGACTTACTGGGGACAGGCGGCACCGGGGAGCTGTTTTTT.

The table lists this clone with a count of one. The chain uses TRBV7-2 and TRBJ1-2, with 7 bases matching TRBD1. CDR1 and CDR2 from the germline V gene are SGHTA and FQGNSA. The CDR3 covers 13 residues. V dropped 1 base and J dropped 8; count of bases not matched to a gene: 4. The DNA for the CDR3 is TGTGCCAGCAGCTTAGTCCAGGGGGGAGGCTACACCTTC. This encodes CASSLVQGGGYTF.

This chain connects TRBV5-1 to TRBJ2-2, with D perhaps TRBD1 or TRBD2 (5 bases each). Germline-derived CDR1 and CDR2 are SGHRS and YFSETQ. The ends were cut back, 3 bases at V and 1 base at J, with 13 bases in the middle. This CDR3 has 16 residues. The DNA for the CDR3 is TGCGCCAGCAGCTCCTCCGGGGCCTTGAACACCGGGGAGCTGTTTTTT. It codes for CASSSSGALNTGELFF.

V usage is TRBV30 and J usage is TRBJ1-2; D call uncertain. The CDR3 is made up of 14 amino acids. Germline V gives CDR1 GTSNPN, CDR2 SVGIG (reference sequence). The ends were cut back, 2 bases at V and 2 bases at J, with 12 bases in the middle. The CDR3: CAWSRTVSNYGYTF. The DNA of the CDR3 is TGTGCCTGGAGTCGTACAGTTAGCAACTATGGCTACACCTTC.

The rearrangement links TRBV19 to TRBJ2-7; TRBD1 matches at 9 bases. The CDR3 loop spans 16 amino acids. V lost 5 bases, J lost 4 bases, and 12 bases stayed unmatched. Germline V gene lookup returns CDR1 LNHDA and CDR2 SQIVND (reference sequence). Here the CDR3 DNA reads TGTGCCAGTAGTTATCAAACAGGGGGCGCGAATTACGAGCAGTACTTC. Protein: CASSYQTGGANYEQYF. Drawing the rest from reference TRBV19 and TRBJ2-7, the complete variable domain is DGGITQSPKYLFRKEGQNVTLSCEQNLNHDAMYWYRQDPGQGLRLIYYSQIVNDFQKGDIAEGYSVSREKKESFPLTVTSAQKNPTAFYLCASSYQTGGANYEQYFGPGTRLTVT.

The chain couples TRBV27 to TRBJ1-2, with D unresolved. This CDR3 comprises 13 residues. Germline V gene data show CDR1 as MNHEY and CDR2 as SMNVEV (reference sequence). V lost 2 bases and J lost 0, with 4 bases in between. In DNA, the CDR3 is TGTGCCAGCAGTTTAAGGGCTAACTATGGCTACACCTTC. Protein product: CASSLRANYGYTF.

The chain combines TRBV5-4 with TRBJ1-1; D remains unclear. Germline loops: CDR1 SGHNT, CDR2 YYREEE (reference sequence). The CDR3 consists of 12 residues. V lost 0 bases, J lost 10 bases, and 10 bases lay in between. CDR3 DNA: TGTGCCAGCAGCTTGGATGCATCCGTAGCTTTCTTT. Translated: CASSLDASVAFF.

The chain has TRBV28 and TRBJ1-1; D remains ambiguous. The CDR3 consists of 13 residues. The germline gives CDR1 MDHEN, CDR2 SYDVKM. V lost 3 bases to trimming and J lost 11 bases, with 16 bases between them. CDR3: CASSFRTRGVAFF. The CDR3 DNA reads as TGTGCCAGCAGTTTCCGTACCAGAGGAGTGGCTTTCTTT.

V usage is TRBV6-1 and J usage is TRBJ1-2; D might be TRBD1 (6 bases). The CDR3 is made up of 16 amino acids. Germline V gives CDR1 MNHNS, CDR2 SASEGT. Trimming pared 4 bases from V and 5 bases from J, leaving 20 bases between. CDR3 region: CASSGRWGADQYGYTF. The CDR3 DNA follows: TGTGCCAGCAGTGGACGATGGGGGGCCGACCAATATGGCTACACCTTC.

This chain uses TRBV5-6 with TRBJ2-3; TRBD2 agrees at 11 bases. The germline V gene encodes CDR1 SGHDT and CDR2 YYEEEE. The J segment lost 2 bases and the V segment lost 0 bases, leaving 11 bases of the junction unmatched. The CDR3 sequence is 19 residues long. The CDR3 loop reads CASSLDPTSGGMNTDTQYF. CDR3 DNA: TGTGCCAGCAGCTTGGACCCCACTAGCGGGGGAATGAACACAGATACGCAGTATTTT. The full variable domain, completed using reference TRBV5-6 and TRBJ2-3, is DAGVTQSPTHLIKTRGQQVTLRCSPKSGHDTVSWYQQALGQGPQFIFQYYEEEERQRGNFPDRFSGHQFPNYSSELNVNALLLGDSALYLCASSLDPTSGGMNTDTQYFGPGTRLTVL.

This chain links TRBV23-1 with TRBJ2-3; tentatively, D is TRBD1 (6 bases). TRBV23-1 is an ORF, and what it does is uncertain. V was clipped by 0 bases and J by 4 bases, with 8 bases between them. The CDR3 runs 14 residues. CDR3: CASSQSGGADTQYF. For the CDR3, the DNA is TGCGCCAGCAGTCAATCAGGGGGAGCAGATACGCAGTATTTT.

This chain joins TRBV21-1 and TRBJ2-7; the table names TRBD1, a call not compared with the DNA. TRBV21-1 constitutes a pseudogene. The CDR3 has 15 residues. CDR3 in amino acids: CASSKETGSPYEQYF. DNA of the CDR3: TGTGCCAGCAGCAAAGAAACAGGGTCACCCTACGAGCAGTACTTC.

The rearrangement links TRBV4-3 to TRBJ1-6; D ambiguous. V was clipped by 4 bases and J by 8 bases, with 12 bases between them. Germline V gives CDR1 LGHNA, CDR2 YSLEER. This CDR3 region has 14 residues. DNA for the CDR3: TGCGCCAGCAGCCCTTGGGGTGTAGATTCACCCCTCCACTTT. Translating it yields CASSPWGVDSPLHF.

This clone turned up a few times. DNA for the CDR3: TGCGCCAGCAGCCCCCTCGCCCTCAGCTCCTACAATGAGCAGTTCTTC. This sequence encodes CASSPLALSSYNEQFF. J is TRBJ2-1 and V is TRBV4-1; D unresolved. Germline CDR1 and CDR2: MGHRA and YSYEKL. V lost 4 bases and J lost 0, with 13 bases in between. The CDR3 covers 16 residues.

The chain links TRBV20-1 to TRBJ1-2, with D possibly TRBD1 on 5 matching bases. CDR3 length equals 11 residues. Germline V gives CDR1 DFQATT, CDR2 SNEGSKA (reference sequence). The germline V and J ends were trimmed by 7 bases and 9 bases, with 15 bases remaining between them. The CDR3 sequence is CSVGTARSYTF. CDR3 coding DNA: TGCAGTGTTGGGACCGCCAGGAGCTACACCTTC.

The chain employs TRBV25-1 and TRBJ1-2; tentatively, D is TRBD1 (6 bases). Between the trimmed V and J ends, which lost 5 bases and 7 bases, there was a span of 11 bases. Germline CDR1 is MGHDK and CDR2 is SYGVNS. CDR3 length: 12 residues. The CDR3 DNA follows: TGTGCCAGCAGTTCATACAGGGCTGGCTACACCTTC. Amino acids: CASSSYRAGYTF.

V usage is TRBV2 and J usage is TRBJ2-7, with D unclear. Germline CDR1 SNHLY, CDR2 FYNNEI. V lost 0 bases and J 7 bases, leaving 7 bases between the germline ends. The CDR3 has 12 amino acids. In DNA, the CDR3 is TGTGCCAGCAGTGAAGCTACCGAGGAGCAGTACTTC. Translation: CASSEATEEQYF.

The chain uses TRBV27 and TRBJ2-3; D uncertain. Germline lookup yields CDR1 MNHEY and CDR2 SMNVEV (reference sequence). The CDR3 covers 13 residues. The ends were cut back, 2 bases at V and 6 bases at J, with 9 bases in the middle. The CDR3 loop reads CASSLMGMDTQYF. The CDR3 DNA is TGTGCCAGCAGTTTAATGGGGATGGATACGCAGTATTTT.

The table lists this clone with a few counts. The chain joins TRBV29-1 to TRBJ1-1; the D is unclear. The V and J ends lost 5 bases and 7 bases respectively, with 2 bases between them. The CDR3 spans 8 residues. From germline, CDR1 is SQVTM and CDR2 ANQGSEA. CDR3: CSVNEAFF. CDR3 DNA: TGCAGCGTTAATGAAGCTTTCTTT.

About this clone itself: This CDR3 fails to terminate in the conserved phenylalanine or tryptophan, so it likely reflects a read error. No DNA is shown, since the ends of the CDR3 on it are uncertain; the CDR3 is the one TCRdb lists. J is TRBJ2-4 and V is TRBV19; no check of the table's D call, TRBD2, against the DNA was made. The CDR3 spans 9 amino acids, including both terminal residues. CDR1 and CDR2 (germline): LNHDA, SQIVND (reference sequence). The CDR3 sequence is CASSPGRTD.